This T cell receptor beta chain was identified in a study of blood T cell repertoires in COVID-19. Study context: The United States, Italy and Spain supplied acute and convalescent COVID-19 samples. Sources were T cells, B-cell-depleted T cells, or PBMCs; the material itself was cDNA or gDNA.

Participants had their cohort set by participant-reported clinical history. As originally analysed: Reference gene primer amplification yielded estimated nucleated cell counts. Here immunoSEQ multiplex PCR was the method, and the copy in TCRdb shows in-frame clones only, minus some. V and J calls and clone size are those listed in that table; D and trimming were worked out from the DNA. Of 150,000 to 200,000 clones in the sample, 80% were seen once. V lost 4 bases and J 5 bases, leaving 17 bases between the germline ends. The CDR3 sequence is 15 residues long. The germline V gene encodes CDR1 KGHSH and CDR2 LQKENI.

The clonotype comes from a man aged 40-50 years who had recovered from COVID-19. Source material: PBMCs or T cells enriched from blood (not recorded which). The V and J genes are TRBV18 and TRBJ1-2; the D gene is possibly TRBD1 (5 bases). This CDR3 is CASSRSDRGEYGYTF. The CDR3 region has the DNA TGTGCCAGCTCACGCTCTGATCGGGGGGAGTATGGCTACACCTTC.